This T cell receptor beta chain was sequenced for a study of CD8 T cells in Susac syndrome (dated by TCRdb to between 2018 and 2020). Background on the whole study: Whether CD8+ T cell activation and differentiation in Susac syndrome was antigen driven was tested using repertoire sequencing.

Peripheral blood CD8+ and CD4+ T cells from healthy donors, Susac syndrome patients and multiple sclerosis patients were profiled by high-throughput TCR beta sequencing. Multiple sclerosis controls were treatment-naive patients with stable or active relapsing-remitting disease fulfilling revised McDonald criteria. CD8+ TEMRA cells were enriched by FACS, while bulk CD8+ and CD4+ T cells were purified by magnetic negative isolation. Blood was drawn into EDTA tubes, processed within 24 hours, and PBMCs were isolated by density gradient centrifugation. PBMCs intended for TCR sequencing were cryopreserved in liquid nitrogen and were subsequently thawed in a 37 degrees C water bath. Purity of sorted or isolated CD4+, CD8+ and CD8+ TEMRA cells was at least 90%. RNA was extracted using the RNeasy kit, and about 0.45 to 1 microgram was reverse transcribed with random hexamers. TCR beta CDR3 regions were amplified with the immunoSEQ multiplex PCR assay covering 54 Vbeta and 13 Jbeta segments. PCR amplification bias was corrected using a synthetic template baseline for primer optimization and computational correction. Turning to the authors' computational methods: Reads were annotated to V, D and J genes according to IMGT and were analyzed with immunoSEQ Analyzer, with only productive sequences retained. Clonality was calculated as one minus the Shannon entropy normalized by log2 of the number of productive unique sequences. Public and private clones were assessed among the 100 most prevalent clones of each patient and control. Clones were defined as Susac-specific when absent from the healthy and MS cohorts, from some 1,100 published viral clones and from other ImmuneACCESS disease sequences. The public sequencing data were trimmed at Q25 with fastp and processed into clonotypes with MiXCR by TCRdb, which kept only in-frame beta chains. CDR3 protein duplicates are merged, each entry listing the most common genes and DNA. TCRdb's processing, not the authors', yielded these V and J calls. The sample table records 140,000 or so distinct CDR3 sequences; about 95% of these occur just once. The ten largest clones add up to approximately 0.11% of the sample.

The CDR3 has 16 amino acids, counting the end cysteine and phenylalanine. Only the CDR3 DNA is retained, 48 bases long and in frame from the first base. In the germline V gene, CDR1 corresponds to SGDLS and CDR2 to YYNGEE. Germline trimming amounts to 4 bases on V and 2 bases on J, with 6 as the count of junction bases outside the gene matches. Points on this clonotype: Its antigen is currently not known. No per-base quality is available; no much larger clone lies one base away.

Broad study findings and their caveats: The number of individuals in the TCR sequencing and HLA analysis was recognized as being relatively small.

The chain uses TRBV9 and TRBJ2-7, and TRBD2 aligns with 13 junction nucleotides. Sequenced material: CD4+ T cells from PBMCs. The TCR originated in a human donor with multiple sclerosis. The CDR3 has the sequence CASSPEGLAGTYEQYF. The nucleotide sequence is given as TGTGCCAGCAGCCCAGAGGGACTAGCGGGGACCTACGAGCAGTACTTC.